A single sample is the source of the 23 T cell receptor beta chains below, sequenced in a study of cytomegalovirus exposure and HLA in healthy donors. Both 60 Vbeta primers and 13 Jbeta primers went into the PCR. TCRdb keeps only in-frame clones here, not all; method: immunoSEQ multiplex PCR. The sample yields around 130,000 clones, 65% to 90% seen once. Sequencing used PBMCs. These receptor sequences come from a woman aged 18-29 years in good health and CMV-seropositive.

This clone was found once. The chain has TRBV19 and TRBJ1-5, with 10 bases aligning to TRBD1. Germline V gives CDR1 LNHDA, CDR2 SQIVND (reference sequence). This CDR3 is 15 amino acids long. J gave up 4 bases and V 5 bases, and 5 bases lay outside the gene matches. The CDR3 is CASSLGTGANQPQHF. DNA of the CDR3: TGTGCCAGTAGTCTCGGGACAGGGGCTAATCAGCCCCAGCATTTT. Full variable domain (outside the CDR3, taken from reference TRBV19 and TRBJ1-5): DGGITQSPKYLFRKEGQNVTLSCEQNLNHDAMYWYRQDPGQGLRLIYYSQIVNDFQKGDIAEGYSVSREKKESFPLTVTSAQKNPTAFYLCASSLGTGANQPQHFGDGTRLSIL.

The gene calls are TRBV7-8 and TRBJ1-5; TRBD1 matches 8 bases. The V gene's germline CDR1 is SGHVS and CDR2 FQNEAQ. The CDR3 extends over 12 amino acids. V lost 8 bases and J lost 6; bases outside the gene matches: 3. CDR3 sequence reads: CASGDRGQPQHF. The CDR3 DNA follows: TGTGCCAGCGGAGACAGGGGTCAGCCCCAGCATTTT.

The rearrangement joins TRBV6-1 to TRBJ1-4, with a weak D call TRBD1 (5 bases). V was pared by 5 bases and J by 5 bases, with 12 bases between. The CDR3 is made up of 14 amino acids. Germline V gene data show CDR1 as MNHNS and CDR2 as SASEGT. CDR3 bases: TGTGCCAGCAGTTCGGGGACTCACAATGAAAAACTGTTTTTT. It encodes CASSSGTHNEKLFF.

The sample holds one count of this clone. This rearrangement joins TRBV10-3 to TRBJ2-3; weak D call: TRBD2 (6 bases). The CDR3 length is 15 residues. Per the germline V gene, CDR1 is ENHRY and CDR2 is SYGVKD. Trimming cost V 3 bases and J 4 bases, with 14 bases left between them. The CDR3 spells CAISDRGREADTQYF. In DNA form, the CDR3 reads TGTGCCATCAGTGACCGCGGCAGGGAGGCAGATACGCAGTATTTT.

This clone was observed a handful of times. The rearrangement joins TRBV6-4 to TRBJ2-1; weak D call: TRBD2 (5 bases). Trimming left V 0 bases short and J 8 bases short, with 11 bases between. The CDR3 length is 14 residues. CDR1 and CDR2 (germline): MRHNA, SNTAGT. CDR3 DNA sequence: TGTGCCAGCAGTGACTCATCCGAGGGTGATGAGCAGTTCTTC. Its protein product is CASSDSSEGDEQFF.

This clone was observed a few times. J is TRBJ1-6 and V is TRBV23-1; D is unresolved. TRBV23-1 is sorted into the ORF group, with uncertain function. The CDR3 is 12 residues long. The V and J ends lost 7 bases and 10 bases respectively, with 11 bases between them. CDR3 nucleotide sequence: TGCGCCAGCACTCCTTTCAGATCACCCCTCCACTTT. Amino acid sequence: CASTPFRSPLHF.

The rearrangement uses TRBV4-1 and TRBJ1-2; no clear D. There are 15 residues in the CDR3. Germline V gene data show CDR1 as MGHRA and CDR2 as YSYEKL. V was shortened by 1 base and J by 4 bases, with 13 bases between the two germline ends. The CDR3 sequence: CASSQVNSATYGYTF. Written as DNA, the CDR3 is TGCGCCAGCAGCCAAGTTAACAGTGCTACCTATGGCTACACCTTC.

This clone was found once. The CDR3 bases are TGTGCCAGCAGCTTAGGGCAGGATAATTCCTACGAGCAGTACTTC. Protein: CASSLGQDNSYEQYF. The J gene is TRBJ2-7, the V gene TRBV7-9; D gene unclear. The CDR3 consists of 15 residues. V was clipped by 1 base and J by 1 base, with 11 bases between them. Germline CDR1 SEHNR, CDR2 FQNEAQ (reference sequence).

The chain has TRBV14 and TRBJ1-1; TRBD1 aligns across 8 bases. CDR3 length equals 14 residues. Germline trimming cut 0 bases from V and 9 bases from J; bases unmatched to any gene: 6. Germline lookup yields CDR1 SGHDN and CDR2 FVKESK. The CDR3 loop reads CASSQDSVRGQAFF. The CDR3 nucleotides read TGTGCCAGCAGCCAAGATAGTGTCAGGGGGCAAGCTTTCTTT.

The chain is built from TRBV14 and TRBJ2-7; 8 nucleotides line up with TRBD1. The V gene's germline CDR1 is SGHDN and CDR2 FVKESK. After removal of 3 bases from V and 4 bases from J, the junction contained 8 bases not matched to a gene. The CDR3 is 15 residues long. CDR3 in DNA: TGTGCCAGCAGCCACGGGTCGCAGGGGGCGTACGAGCAGTACTTC. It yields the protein CASSHGSQGAYEQYF.

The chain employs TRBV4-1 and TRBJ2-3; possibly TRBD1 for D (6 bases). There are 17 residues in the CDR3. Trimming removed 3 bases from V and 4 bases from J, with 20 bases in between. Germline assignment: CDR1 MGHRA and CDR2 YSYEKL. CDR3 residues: CASSHPFKDRTADTQYF. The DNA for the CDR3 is TGCGCCAGCAGCCACCCCTTTAAGGATCGGACAGCAGATACGCAGTATTTT.

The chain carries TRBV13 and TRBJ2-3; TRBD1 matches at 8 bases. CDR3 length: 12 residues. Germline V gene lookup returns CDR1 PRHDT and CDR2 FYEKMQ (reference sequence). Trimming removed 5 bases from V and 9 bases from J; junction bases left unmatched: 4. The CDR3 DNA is TGTGCCAGCAGCGCGAGACAGGGGACGCAGTATTTT. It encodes CASSARQGTQYF.

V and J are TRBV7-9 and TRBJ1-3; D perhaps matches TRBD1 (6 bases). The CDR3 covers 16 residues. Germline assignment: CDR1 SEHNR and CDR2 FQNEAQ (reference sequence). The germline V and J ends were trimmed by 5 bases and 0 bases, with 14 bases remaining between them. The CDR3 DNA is TGTGCCAGCAGCCAGCGGACAGCCAGCTCTGGAAACACCATATATTTT. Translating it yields CASSQRTASSGNTIYF.

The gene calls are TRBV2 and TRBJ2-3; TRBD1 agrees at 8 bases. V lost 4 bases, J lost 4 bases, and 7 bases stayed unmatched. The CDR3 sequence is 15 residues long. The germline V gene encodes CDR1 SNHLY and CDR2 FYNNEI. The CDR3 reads CASSVPGGGADTQYF. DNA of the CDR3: TGTGCCAGCAGTGTTCCAGGGGGCGGCGCAGATACGCAGTATTTT.

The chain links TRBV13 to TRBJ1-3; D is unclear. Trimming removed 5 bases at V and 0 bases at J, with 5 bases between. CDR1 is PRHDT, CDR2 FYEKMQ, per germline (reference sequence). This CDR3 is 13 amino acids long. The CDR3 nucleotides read TGTGCCAGCAGCCTCGTCTCTGGAAACACCATATATTTT. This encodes CASSLVSGNTIYF.

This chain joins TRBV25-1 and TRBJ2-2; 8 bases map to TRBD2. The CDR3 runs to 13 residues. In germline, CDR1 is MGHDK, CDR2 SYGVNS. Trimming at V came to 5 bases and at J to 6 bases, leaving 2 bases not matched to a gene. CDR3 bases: TGTGCCAGCAGTCCCGGGGGGGCCGGGGAGCTGTTTTTT. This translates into CASSPGGAGELFF.

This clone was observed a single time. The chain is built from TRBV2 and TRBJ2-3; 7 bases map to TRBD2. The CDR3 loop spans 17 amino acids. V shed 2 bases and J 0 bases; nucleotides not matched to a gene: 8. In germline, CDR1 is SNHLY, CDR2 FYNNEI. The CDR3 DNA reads TGTGCCAGCAGTGAACTCGAAGGCGGGGGTAGCACAGATACGCAGTATTTT. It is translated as CASSELEGGGSTDTQYF.

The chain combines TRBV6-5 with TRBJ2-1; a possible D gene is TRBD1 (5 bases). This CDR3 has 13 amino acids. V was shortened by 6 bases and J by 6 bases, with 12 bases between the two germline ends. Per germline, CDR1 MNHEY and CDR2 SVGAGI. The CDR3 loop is CASSQGRGNEQFF. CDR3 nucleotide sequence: TGTGCCAGCAGCCAAGGAAGGGGCAATGAGCAGTTCTTC.

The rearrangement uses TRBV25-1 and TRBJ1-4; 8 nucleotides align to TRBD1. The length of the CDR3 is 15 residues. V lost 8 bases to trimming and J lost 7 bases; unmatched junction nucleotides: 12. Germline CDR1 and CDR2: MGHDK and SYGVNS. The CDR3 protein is CASGSTTGGGEKLFF. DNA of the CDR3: TGTGCCAGCGGATCCACCACAGGGGGAGGTGAAAAACTGTTTTTT.

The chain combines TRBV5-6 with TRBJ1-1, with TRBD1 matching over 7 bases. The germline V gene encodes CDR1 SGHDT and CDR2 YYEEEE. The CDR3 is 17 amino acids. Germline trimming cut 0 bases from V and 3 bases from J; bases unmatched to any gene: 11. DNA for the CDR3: TGTGCCAGCAGCTTGGTCGGAACAGGGGTAGTTGACACTGAAGCTTTCTTT. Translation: CASSLVGTGVVDTEAFF.

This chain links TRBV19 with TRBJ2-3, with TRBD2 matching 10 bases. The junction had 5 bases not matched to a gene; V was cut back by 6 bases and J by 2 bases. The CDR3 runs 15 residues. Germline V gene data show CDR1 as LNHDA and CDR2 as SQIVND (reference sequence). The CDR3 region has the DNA TGTGCCAGTAGCGATCTAGCGGGGGCCACAGATACGCAGTATTTT. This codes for CASSDLAGATDTQYF.

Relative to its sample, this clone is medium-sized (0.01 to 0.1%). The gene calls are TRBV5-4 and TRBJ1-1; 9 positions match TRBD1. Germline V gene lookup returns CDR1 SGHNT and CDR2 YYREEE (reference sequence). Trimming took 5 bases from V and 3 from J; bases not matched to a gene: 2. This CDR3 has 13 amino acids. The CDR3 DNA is TGTGCCAGCAGGACAGGGGGGGACACTGAAGCTTTCTTT. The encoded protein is CASRTGGDTEAFF.

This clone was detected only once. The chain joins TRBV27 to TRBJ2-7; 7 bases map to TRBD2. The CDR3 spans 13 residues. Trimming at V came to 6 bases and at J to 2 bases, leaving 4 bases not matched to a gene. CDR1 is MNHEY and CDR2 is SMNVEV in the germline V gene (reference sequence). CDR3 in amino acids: CASSSGTTYEQYF. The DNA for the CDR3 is TGTGCCAGCAGCTCCGGGACTACCTACGAGCAGTACTTC.